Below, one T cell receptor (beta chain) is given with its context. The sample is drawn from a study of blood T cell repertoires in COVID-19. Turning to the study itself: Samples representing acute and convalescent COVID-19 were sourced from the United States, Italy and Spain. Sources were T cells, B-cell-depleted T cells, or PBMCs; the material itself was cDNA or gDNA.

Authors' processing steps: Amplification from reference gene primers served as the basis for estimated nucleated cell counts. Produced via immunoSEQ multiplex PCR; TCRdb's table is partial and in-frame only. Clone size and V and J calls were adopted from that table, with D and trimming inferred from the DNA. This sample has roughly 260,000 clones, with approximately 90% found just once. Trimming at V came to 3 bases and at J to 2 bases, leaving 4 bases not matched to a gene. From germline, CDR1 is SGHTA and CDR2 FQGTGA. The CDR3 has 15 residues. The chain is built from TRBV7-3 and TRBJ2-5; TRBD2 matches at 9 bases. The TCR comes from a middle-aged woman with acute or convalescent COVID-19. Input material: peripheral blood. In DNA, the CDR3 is TGTGCCAGCAGCTTTAGCGGGGGTCCGCAAGAGACCCAGTACTTC. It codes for CASSFSGGPQETQYF.